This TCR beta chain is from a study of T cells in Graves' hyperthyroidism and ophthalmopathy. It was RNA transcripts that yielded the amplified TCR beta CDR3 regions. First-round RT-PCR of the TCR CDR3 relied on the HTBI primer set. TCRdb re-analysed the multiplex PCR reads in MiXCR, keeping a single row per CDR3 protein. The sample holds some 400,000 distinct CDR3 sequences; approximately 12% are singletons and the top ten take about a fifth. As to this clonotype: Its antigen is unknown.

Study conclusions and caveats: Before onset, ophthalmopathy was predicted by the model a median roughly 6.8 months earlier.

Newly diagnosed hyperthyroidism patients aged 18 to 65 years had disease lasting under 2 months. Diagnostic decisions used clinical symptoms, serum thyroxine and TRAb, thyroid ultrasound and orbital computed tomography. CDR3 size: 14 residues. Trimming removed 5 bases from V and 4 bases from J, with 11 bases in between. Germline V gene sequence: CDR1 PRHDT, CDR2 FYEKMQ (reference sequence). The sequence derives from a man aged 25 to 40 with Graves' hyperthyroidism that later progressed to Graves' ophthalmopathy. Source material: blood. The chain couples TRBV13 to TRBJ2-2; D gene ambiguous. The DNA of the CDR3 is TGTGCCAGCAGCCTCCGGCGTTTCACCGGGGAGCTGTTTTTT. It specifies CASSLRRFTGELFF.